The next 28 T cell receptor beta chains were all read from a single sample in a study of blood T cell repertoires in COVID-19. TCRdb's table, derived via immunoSEQ multiplex PCR, lists solely in-frame clones and lacks some. The sample contains around 180,000 clones, 85% to 90% of which appear only once. The material sequenced was peripheral blood. The receptors were sampled from a man aged 65-85 years with active or convalescent COVID-19.

CDR3 nucleotides: TGTGCCAGCAGTTCCGACAGGAACACCGGGGAGCTGTTTTTT. Its protein product is CASSSDRNTGELFF. This sequence joins TRBV6-5 and TRBJ2-2; D perhaps matches TRBD1 (5 bases). V was shortened by 4 bases and J by 1 base, with 7 bases between the two germline ends. The CDR3 loop spans 14 amino acids. Per the germline V gene, CDR1 is MNHEY and CDR2 is SVGAGI.

V is TRBV11-2 and J is TRBJ2-7; 8 positions match TRBD1. The length of the CDR3 is 14 residues. The V gene end was trimmed by 5 bases and the J gene end by 7 bases; junction bases not matched to a gene: 10. Germline values: CDR1 SGHAT, CDR2 FQNNGV. The CDR3 region is CASSRDRSMGEQYF. CDR3 bases: TGTGCCAGCAGCAGGGACAGGTCAATGGGGGAGCAGTACTTC.

The gene calls are TRBV4-1 and TRBJ2-3; D is uncertain. The CDR3 consists of 16 residues. The germline CDR1 and CDR2 sequences are MGHRA and YSYEKL. Trimming pared 6 bases from V and 3 bases from J, leaving 19 bases between. CDR3 amino acids: CASREEGRRRTDTQYF. The CDR3 region has the DNA TGCGCCAGCAGAGAAGAAGGTAGGCGGCGGACAGATACGCAGTATTTT.

The chain links TRBV7-9 to TRBJ2-7, with D possibly TRBD2 on 6 matching bases. CDR1 SEHNR and CDR2 FQNEAQ come from the germline V gene (reference sequence). The CDR3 loop spans 15 amino acids. V shed 0 bases and J shed 4 bases, with 13 bases lying between them. For the CDR3, the DNA is TGTGCCAGCAGCTTAGCAGGGTGGCGGGATTACGAGCAGTACTTC. Translated, it gives CASSLAGWRDYEQYF.

This chain connects TRBV12-3 or TRBV12-4 to TRBJ1-2, with D maybe TRBD1 (6 bases). V was pared by 8 bases and J by 5 bases, with 12 bases between. This CDR3 comprises 12 residues. This chain's CDR3 is CASHQGPYGYTF. CDR3 bases: TGTGCCAGCCATCAGGGGCCATATGGCTACACCTTC.

This chain links TRBV28 with TRBJ1-2; D call uncertain. Per germline, CDR1 MDHEN and CDR2 SYDVKM. Trimming removed 3 bases at V and 2 bases at J, with 13 bases between. The CDR3 has 15 residues. The CDR3 DNA reads as TGTGCCAGCAGTTTGTGGCAGGCATCAAACTATGGCTACACCTTC. Protein sequence: CASSLWQASNYGYTF.

The V gene is TRBV29-1, the J gene TRBJ1-5; tentative D call: TRBD1 (5 bases). Trimming removed 4 bases from V and 4 bases from J, with 11 bases in between. The CDR3 has 13 residues. Germline CDR1 reads SQVTM; CDR2 reads ANQGSEA. CDR3 DNA sequence: TGCAGCGTTGTTGCTGACAGAAATCAGCCCCAGCATTTT. Translating gives CSVVADRNQPQHF.

This clone was detected a few times. This chain links TRBV2 with TRBJ2-3; D possibly corresponds to TRBD1 (6 bases). Germline assignment: CDR1 SNHLY and CDR2 FYNNEI. CDR3 length: 12 amino acids. The ends were cut back, 6 bases at V and 5 bases at J, with 9 bases in the middle. CDR3 amino acids: CASRARGDTQYF. DNA of the CDR3: TGTGCCAGCAGGGCCAGGGGAGATACGCAGTATTTT.

CDR3 nucleotide sequence: TGCAGCGTTTATACAGGGTCCGGGGAGCTGTTTTTT. Its translation: CSVYTGSGELFF. The rearrangement joins TRBV29-1 to TRBJ2-2; maybe TRBD1 (6 bases). Trimming took off 5 bases at V and 6 bases at J, with 10 bases between the two ends. CDR3 length equals 12 residues. Germline V gives CDR1 SQVTM, CDR2 ANQGSEA.

The chain combines TRBV6-6 with TRBJ1-6, with D hard to call. Trimming took off 7 bases at V and 3 bases at J, with 13 bases between the two ends. The germline gives CDR1 MNHNY, CDR2 SVGAGI (reference sequence). This CDR3 has 15 amino acids. CDR3 nucleotides: TGTGCCAGCATCCCAGGATCGAGCTATAATTCACCCCTCCACTTT. Its protein product is CASIPGSSYNSPLHF.

The V call is TRBV18, the J call TRBJ2-5; D call uncertain. This CDR3 contains 17 residues. Germline CDR1 KGHSH, CDR2 LQKENI. V lost 5 bases and J 5 bases, leaving 24 bases between the germline ends. The CDR3 DNA is TGTGCCAGCTCAGTACTAAGGTCCCGTGTCCAGCTGGAGACCCAGTACTTC. Translating it yields CASSVLRSRVQLETQYF.

V gene TRBV28 combines with J gene TRBJ2-1; D is uncertain. V was cut by 4 bases and J by 2 bases, with 12 bases left in between. The CDR3 length is 15 residues. In germline, CDR1 is MDHEN, CDR2 SYDVKM. The CDR3 sequence is CASSSPSVAYNEQFF. The CDR3 coding sequence is TGTGCCAGCAGTTCGCCCAGCGTAGCCTACAATGAGCAGTTCTTC.

The chain employs TRBV7-6 and TRBJ1-3, with D perhaps matching TRBD1 (5 bases). This CDR3 spans 17 amino acids. V was cut by 5 bases and J by 0 bases, with 17 bases left in between. CDR1 and CDR2 (germline): SGHVS, FNYEAQ. The CDR3 spells CASSPAGGELSGNTIYF. CDR3 in DNA: TGTGCCAGCAGCCCGGCGGGAGGGGAACTCTCTGGAAACACCATATATTTT.

This clone was detected once. This sequence joins TRBV4-3 and TRBJ2-1; 9 nucleotides align to TRBD2. The CDR3 loop spans 18 amino acids. The trim removed 0 bases at V and 5 bases at J, leaving 11 bases unmatched. Germline V gene lookup returns CDR1 LGHNA and CDR2 YSLEER. The CDR3 spells CASSQDRGSGGRNNEQFF. CDR3 DNA: TGCGCCAGCAGCCAAGATCGGGGTAGCGGGGGACGTAACAATGAGCAGTTCTTC.

The chain uses TRBV12-3 or TRBV12-4 and TRBJ2-1; D gene uncertain. Trimming stripped 9 bases from V and 0 bases from J, with 6 bases between. The CDR3 loop spans 12 amino acids. CDR3 amino acids: CASQNSYNEQFF. The CDR3 region has the DNA TGTGCCAGTCAGAACTCCTACAATGAGCAGTTCTTC.

Note on this clone: At the DNA level, this CDR3 is encoded by other sequences in the same sample as well. The chain has TRBV7-2 and TRBJ1-6; D is uncertain. The CDR3 runs 13 residues. Trimming took 5 bases from V and 7 from J, leaving 9 bases between them. The germline V gene has CDR1 SGHTA and CDR2 FQGNSA. The CDR3 is CASSLGLNSPLHF. In DNA, the CDR3 is TGTGCCAGCAGCCTCGGTCTCAATTCACCCCTCCACTTT.

The table lists this clone with a count of one. CDR3 residues: CALSRGTSGANVLTF. The CDR3, as DNA: TGTGCCTTAAGCCGGGGGACCTCTGGGGCCAACGTCCTGACTTTC. The J gene is TRBJ2-6, the V gene TRBV30; D may be TRBD2 (6 bases). The germline CDR1 and CDR2 sequences are GTSNPN and SVGIG (reference sequence). The CDR3 is made up of 15 amino acids. V was cut by 7 bases and J by 0 bases, with 13 bases left in between.

The rearrangement joins TRBV4-3 to TRBJ1-3, with D unresolved. The CDR3 is made up of 17 amino acids. The V end lost 0 bases, the J end lost 0 bases, and 12 bases lay between the germline ends. The germline gives CDR1 LGHNA, CDR2 YSLEER. The chain's CDR3 is CASSQEYTRTSGNTIYF. The CDR3 coding sequence is TGCGCCAGCAGCCAAGAATACACCCGAACCTCTGGAAACACCATATATTTT.

The V gene is TRBV6-2 or TRBV6-3, the J gene TRBJ1-4; weak D call: TRBD1 (5 bases). Trimming pared 5 bases from V and 8 bases from J, leaving 9 bases between. Germline V gene lookup returns CDR1 MNHEY and CDR2 SVGEGT. The CDR3 is 12 amino acids. This CDR3 reads CASSTGGEKLFF. In nucleotides, the CDR3 is TGTGCCAGCAGTACAGGCGGCGAAAAACTGTTTTTT.

The V gene is TRBV28, the J gene TRBJ1-1, with TRBD1 identical over 9 bases. This CDR3 has 13 amino acids. Losses at the gene ends were 6 bases for V and 10 bases for J; bases not matched to a gene: 9. The germline V gene has CDR1 MDHEN and CDR2 SYDVKM. This chain's CDR3 is CASSRGQGLRAFF. CDR3 nucleotides: TGTGCCAGCAGCAGGGGACAGGGATTGCGAGCTTTCTTT.

The genes are TRBV10-3 and TRBJ1-1; D gene uncertain. The germline gives CDR1 ENHRY, CDR2 SYGVKD. V was cut by 3 bases and J by 3 bases, with 17 bases left in between. This CDR3 region has 16 residues. CDR3 residues: CAISDPTYRGYTEAFF. For the CDR3, the DNA is TGTGCCATCAGTGACCCCACCTATCGAGGGTACACTGAAGCTTTCTTT.

The chain employs TRBV2 and TRBJ1-1, with D uncertain. This CDR3 is 13 amino acids long. Trimming shortened V by 4 bases and J by 6 bases, and 12 bases separated the two germline ends. Germline lookup yields CDR1 SNHLY and CDR2 FYNNEI. CDR3 bases: TGTGCCAGCAGTGGGCACCTGGCCCCTGAAGCTTTCTTT. Its protein product is CASSGHLAPEAFF.

V and J are TRBV6-2 or TRBV6-3 and TRBJ2-3; D is unclear. The V end was cut by 2 bases, the J end by 5 bases, with 11 bases between. This CDR3 contains 14 residues. CDR1 is MNHEY, CDR2 SVGEGT, per germline. The CDR3 spells CASSYALPRDTQYF. The CDR3 DNA sequence: TGTGCCAGCAGTTACGCACTCCCGAGAGATACGCAGTATTTT.

The chain joins TRBV24-1 to TRBJ2-5; D perhaps matches TRBD2 (7 bases). Germline CDR1 is KGHDR and CDR2 is SFDVKD. V was clipped by 4 bases and J by 7 bases, with 12 bases between them. This CDR3 region has 13 residues. The CDR3 coding sequence is TGTGCCACCAGTGAGGCAGGGGAGGGGACCCAGTACTTC. Translation: CATSEAGEGTQYF.

The chain links TRBV15 to TRBJ2-5, with D possibly being TRBD1 (5 bases). This CDR3 contains 14 residues. The V end lost 4 bases, the J end lost 2 bases, and 11 bases lay between the germline ends. Germline CDR1 LNHNV, CDR2 YYDKDF (reference sequence). Here the CDR3 reads CATSNPGNQETQYF. The DNA for the CDR3 is TGTGCCACCAGCAACCCAGGGAATCAAGAGACCCAGTACTTC.

The rearrangement links TRBV18 to TRBJ1-2; TRBD1 might be the D (5 bases). The CDR3 runs to 15 residues. Trimming shortened V by 2 bases and J by 2 bases, and 12 bases separated the two germline ends. Germline values: CDR1 KGHSH, CDR2 LQKENI. The CDR3 here is CASSPIVGGNYGYTF. DNA of the CDR3: TGTGCCAGCTCACCAATCGTCGGGGGGAACTATGGCTACACCTTC.

This clone was observed once. The genes are TRBV13 and TRBJ1-1; a possible D gene is TRBD1 (6 bases). Germline CDR1 and CDR2: PRHDT and FYEKMQ (reference sequence). The ends were cut back, 5 bases at V and 0 bases at J, with 13 bases in the middle. The CDR3 loop spans 15 amino acids. CDR3 region: CASSTYGGLNTEAFF. The CDR3, as DNA: TGTGCCAGCAGCACGTACGGGGGGCTGAACACTGAAGCTTTCTTT.

The gene calls are TRBV18 and TRBJ1-5, with a tentative D call TRBD1 (5 bases). The germline CDR1 and CDR2 sequences are KGHSH and LQKENI. The CDR3 is made up of 15 amino acids. Trimming pared 1 base from V and 3 bases from J, leaving 10 bases between. This CDR3 is CASSPQGSLNQPQHF. Here the CDR3 DNA reads TGTGCCAGCTCACCACAGGGGTCTCTCAATCAGCCCCAGCATTTT.